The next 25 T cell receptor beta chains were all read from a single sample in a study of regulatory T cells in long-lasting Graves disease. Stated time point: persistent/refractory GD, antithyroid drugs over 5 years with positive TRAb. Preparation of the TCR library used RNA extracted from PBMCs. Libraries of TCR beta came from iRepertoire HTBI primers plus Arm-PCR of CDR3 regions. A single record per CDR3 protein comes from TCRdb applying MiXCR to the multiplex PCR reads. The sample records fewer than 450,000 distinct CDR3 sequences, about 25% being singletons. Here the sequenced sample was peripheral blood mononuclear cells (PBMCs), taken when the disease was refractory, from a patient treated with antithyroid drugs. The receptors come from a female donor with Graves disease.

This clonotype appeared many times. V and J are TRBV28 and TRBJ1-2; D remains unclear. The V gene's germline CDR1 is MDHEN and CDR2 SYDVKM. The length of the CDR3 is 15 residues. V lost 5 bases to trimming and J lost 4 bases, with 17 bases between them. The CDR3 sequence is CASSPPGDSGYGYTF. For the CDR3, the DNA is TGTGCCAGCAGTCCCCCCGGGGATTCGGGCTATGGCTACACCTTC.

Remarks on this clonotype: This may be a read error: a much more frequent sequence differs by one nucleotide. CDR3 sequence reads: CASNLLQGNTEAFF. In DNA, the CDR3 is TGTGCCAGCAACTTGCTACAGGGGAACACTGAAGCTTTCTTT. This chain joins TRBV7-2 and TRBJ1-1, with D possibly TRBD1 on 6 matching bases. Looked up from germline, CDR1 is SGHTA and CDR2 is FQGNSA. V was trimmed by 7 bases and J by 1 base, leaving 13 bases between them. The CDR3 has 14 amino acids.

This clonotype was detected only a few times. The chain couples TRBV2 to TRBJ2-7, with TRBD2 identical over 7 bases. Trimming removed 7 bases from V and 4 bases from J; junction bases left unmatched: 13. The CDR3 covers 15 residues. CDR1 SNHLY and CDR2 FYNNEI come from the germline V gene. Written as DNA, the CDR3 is TGTGCCAGCAAACGGGACTACCGAGGTTATTACGAGCAGTACTTC. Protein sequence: CASKRDYRGYYEQYF.

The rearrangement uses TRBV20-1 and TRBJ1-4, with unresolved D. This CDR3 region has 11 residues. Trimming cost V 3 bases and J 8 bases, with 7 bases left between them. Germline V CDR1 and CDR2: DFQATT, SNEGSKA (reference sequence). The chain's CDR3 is CSASFREKLFF. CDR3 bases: TGCAGTGCTAGTTTCAGAGAAAAACTGTTTTTT.

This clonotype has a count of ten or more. The CDR3, as DNA: TGCAGTGCTAGCCCGGGACTTCGCAATCAGCCCCAGCATTTT. Translated: CSASPGLRNQPQHF. The chain joins TRBV20-1 to TRBJ1-5; D possibly corresponds to TRBD1 (5 bases). This CDR3 has 14 residues. The ends were cut back, 3 bases at V and 2 bases at J, with 11 bases in the middle. Per germline, CDR1 DFQATT and CDR2 SNEGSKA (reference sequence).

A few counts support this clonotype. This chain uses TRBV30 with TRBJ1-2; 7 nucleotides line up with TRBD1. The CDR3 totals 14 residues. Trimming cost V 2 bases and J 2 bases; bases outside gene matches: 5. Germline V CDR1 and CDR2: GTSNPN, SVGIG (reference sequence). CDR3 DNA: TGTGCCTGGAGTCTGGGACAGACGAACTATGGCTACACCTTC. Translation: CAWSLGQTNYGYTF. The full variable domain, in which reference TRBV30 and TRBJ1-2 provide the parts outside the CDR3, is SQTIHQWPATLVQPVGSPLSLECTVEGTSNPNLYWYRQAAGRGLQLLFYSVGIGQISSEVPQNLSASRPQDRQFILSSKKLLLSDSGFYLCAWSLGQTNYGYTFGSGTRLTVV.

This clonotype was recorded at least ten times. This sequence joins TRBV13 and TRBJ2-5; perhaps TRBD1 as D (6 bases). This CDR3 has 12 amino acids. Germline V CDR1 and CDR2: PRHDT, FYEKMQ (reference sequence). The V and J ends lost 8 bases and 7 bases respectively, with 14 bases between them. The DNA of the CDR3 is TGTGCCAGCGCACAGGGATCCAGGACCCAGTACTTC. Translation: CASAQGSRTQYF.

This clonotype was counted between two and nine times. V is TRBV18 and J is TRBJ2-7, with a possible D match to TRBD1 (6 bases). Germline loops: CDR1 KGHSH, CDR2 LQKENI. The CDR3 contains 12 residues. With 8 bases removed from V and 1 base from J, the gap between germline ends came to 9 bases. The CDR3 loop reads CASNRESYEQYF. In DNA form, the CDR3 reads TGTGCCAGCAACAGGGAATCCTACGAGCAGTACTTC. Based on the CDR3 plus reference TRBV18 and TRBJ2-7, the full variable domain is NAGVMQNPRHLVRRRGQEARLRCSPMKGHSHVYWYRQLPEEGLKFMVYLQKENIIDESGMPKERFSAEFPKEGPSILRIQQVVRGDSAAYFCASNRESYEQYFGPGTRLTVT.

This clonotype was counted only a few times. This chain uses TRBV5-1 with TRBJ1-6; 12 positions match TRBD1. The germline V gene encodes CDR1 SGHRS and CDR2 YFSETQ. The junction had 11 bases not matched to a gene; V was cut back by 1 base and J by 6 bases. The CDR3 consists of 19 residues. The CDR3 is CASSLLLPGQGARNSPLHF. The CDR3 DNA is TGCGCCAGCAGCTTGCTCCTACCGGGACAGGGGGCGCGTAATTCACCCCTCCACTTT.

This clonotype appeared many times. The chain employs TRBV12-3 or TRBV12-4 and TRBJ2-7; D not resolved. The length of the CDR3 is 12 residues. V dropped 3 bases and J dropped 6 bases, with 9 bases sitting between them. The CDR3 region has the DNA TGTGCCAGCAGTTTTAGTACCAGCGAGCAGTACTTC. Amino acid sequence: CASSFSTSEQYF.

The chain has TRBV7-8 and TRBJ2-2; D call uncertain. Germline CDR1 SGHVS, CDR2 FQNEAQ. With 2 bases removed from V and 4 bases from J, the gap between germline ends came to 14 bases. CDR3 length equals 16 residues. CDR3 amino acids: CASSLLSASTTGELFF. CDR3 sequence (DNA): TGTGCCAGCAGCTTACTGAGCGCCTCGACCACCGGGGAGCTGTTTTTT.

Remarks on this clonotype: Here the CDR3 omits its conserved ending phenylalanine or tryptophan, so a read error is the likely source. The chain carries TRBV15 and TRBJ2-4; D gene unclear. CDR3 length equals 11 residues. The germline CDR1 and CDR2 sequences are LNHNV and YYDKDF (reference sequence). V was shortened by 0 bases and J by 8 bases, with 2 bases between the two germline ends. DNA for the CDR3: TGTGCCACCAGCAGAGAATACATTCAGTACCTC. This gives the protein CATSREYIQYL.

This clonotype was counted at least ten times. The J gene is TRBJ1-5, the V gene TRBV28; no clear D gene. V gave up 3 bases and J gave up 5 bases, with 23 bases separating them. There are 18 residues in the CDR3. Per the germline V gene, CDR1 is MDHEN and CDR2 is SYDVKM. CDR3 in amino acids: CASSLFGLFDRRDQPQHF. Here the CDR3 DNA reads TGTGCCAGCAGTTTGTTCGGGTTGTTCGATAGAAGAGATCAGCCCCAGCATTTT. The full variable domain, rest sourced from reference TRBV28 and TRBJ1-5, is DVKVTQSSRYLVKRTGEKVFLECVQDMDHENMFWYRQDPGLGLRLIYFSYDVKMKEKGDIPEGYSVSREKKERFSLILESASTNQTSMYLCASSLFGLFDRRDQPQHFGDGTRLSIL.

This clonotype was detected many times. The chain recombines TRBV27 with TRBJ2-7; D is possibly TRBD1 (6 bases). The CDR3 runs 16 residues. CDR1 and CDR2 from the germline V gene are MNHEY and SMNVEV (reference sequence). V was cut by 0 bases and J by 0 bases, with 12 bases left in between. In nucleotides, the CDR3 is TGTGCCAGCAGTTTATCGGCACAGGGCTTCTCCTACGAGCAGTACTTC. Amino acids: CASSLSAQGFSYEQYF.

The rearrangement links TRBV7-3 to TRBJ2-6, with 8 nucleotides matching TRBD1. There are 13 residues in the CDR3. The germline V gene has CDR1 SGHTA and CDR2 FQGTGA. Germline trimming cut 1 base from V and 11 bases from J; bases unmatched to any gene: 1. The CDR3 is CASSLIRGHVLTF. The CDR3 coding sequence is TGTGCCAGCAGCTTAATCAGGGGGCACGTCCTGACTTTC.

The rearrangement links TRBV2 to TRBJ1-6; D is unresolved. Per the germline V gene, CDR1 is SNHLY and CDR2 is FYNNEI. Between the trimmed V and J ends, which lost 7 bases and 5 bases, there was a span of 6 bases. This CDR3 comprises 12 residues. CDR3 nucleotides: TGTGCCAGCATGAGGGATAATTCACCCCTCCACTTT. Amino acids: CASMRDNSPLHF. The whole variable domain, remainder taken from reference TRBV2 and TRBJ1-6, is EPEVTQTPSHQVTQMGQEVILRCVPISNHLYFYWYRQILGQKVEFLVSFYNNEISEKSEIFDDQFSVERPDGSNFTLKIRSTKLEDSAMYFCASMRDNSPLHFGNGTRLTVT.

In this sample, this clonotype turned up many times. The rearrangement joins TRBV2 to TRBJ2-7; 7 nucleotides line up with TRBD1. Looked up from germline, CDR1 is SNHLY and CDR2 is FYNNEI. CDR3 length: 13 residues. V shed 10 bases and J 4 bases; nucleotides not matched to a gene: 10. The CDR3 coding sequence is TGTGCCACCAGCACAGGGGCCTCATACGAGCAGTACTTC. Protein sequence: CATSTGASYEQYF.

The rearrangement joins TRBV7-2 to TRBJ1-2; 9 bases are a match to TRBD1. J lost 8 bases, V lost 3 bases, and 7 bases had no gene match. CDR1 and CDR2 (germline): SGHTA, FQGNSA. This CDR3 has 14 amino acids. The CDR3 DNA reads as TGTGCCAGCAGCTTCCCCGGGACAGGGCTGGGCTACACCTTC. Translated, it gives CASSFPGTGLGYTF.

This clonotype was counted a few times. CDR3 amino acids: CASSQAGVGQETQYF. The CDR3 DNA reads as TGTGCCAGCAGCCAAGCTGGGGTTGGCCAAGAGACCCAGTACTTC. The rearrangement uses TRBV3-1 and TRBJ2-5; D uncertain. The CDR3 is made up of 15 amino acids. CDR1 is LGHDT and CDR2 is YNNKEL in the germline V gene (reference sequence). Trimming cost V 1 base and J 1 base, with 10 bases left between them.

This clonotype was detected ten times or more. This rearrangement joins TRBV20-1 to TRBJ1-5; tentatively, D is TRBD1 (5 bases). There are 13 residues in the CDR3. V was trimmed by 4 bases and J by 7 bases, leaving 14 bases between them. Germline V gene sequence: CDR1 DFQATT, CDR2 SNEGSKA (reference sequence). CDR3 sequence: CSANRRGGQPQHF. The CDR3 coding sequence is TGCAGTGCTAACCGACGGGGCGGACAGCCCCAGCATTTT.

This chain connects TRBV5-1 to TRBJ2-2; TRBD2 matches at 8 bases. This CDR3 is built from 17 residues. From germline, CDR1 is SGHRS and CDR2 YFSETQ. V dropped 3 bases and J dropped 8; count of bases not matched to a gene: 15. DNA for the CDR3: TGCGCCAGCAGCTGGGGGTTAAGCGGGAGCACCCTTGGGGAGCTGTTTTTT. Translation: CASSWGLSGSTLGELFF.

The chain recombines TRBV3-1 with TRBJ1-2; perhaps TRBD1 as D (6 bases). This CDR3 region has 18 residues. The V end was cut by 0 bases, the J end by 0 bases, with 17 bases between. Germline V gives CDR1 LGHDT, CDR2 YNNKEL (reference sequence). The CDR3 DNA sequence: TGTGCCAGCAGCCAAGAGAGCTTGGACAGTCAAACTAACTATGGCTACACCTTC. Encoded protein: CASSQESLDSQTNYGYTF.

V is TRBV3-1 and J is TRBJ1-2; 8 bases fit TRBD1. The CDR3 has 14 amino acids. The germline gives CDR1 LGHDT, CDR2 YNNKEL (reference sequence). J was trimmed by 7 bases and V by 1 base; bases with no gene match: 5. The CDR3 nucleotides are TGTGCCAGCAGCCAAGGACAGGGGCGGAGTGGCTACACCTTC. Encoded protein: CASSQGQGRSGYTF.

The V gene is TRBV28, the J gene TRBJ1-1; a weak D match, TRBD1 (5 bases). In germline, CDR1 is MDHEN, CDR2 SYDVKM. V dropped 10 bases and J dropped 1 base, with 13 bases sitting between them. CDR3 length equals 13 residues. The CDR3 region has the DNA TGTGCCACCATGAGGGGATGGAACACTGAAGCTTTCTTT. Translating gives CATMRGWNTEAFF.

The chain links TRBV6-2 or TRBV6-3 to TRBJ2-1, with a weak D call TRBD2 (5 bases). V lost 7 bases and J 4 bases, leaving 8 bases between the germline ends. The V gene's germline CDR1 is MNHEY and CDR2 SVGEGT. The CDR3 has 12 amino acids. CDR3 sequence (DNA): TGTGCCAGCAAAGGCGGGTACAATGAGCAGTTCTTC. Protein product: CASKGGYNEQFF.